The next 21 T cell receptor beta chains were all read from a single sample in a study of blood T cell repertoires in COVID-19. Generated by immunoSEQ multiplex PCR, the TCRdb table keeps only in-frame clones and is missing some. The repertoire has over 600,000 clones, 90% of them found once; the top ten carry over 0.2%. Input material: peripheral blood. The receptors shown here come from a woman aged 18-29 years with acute or convalescent COVID-19.

This rearrangement joins TRBV4-1 to TRBJ1-1; 7 bases line up with TRBD1. Germline V gene sequence: CDR1 MGHRA, CDR2 YSYEKL. The CDR3 loop spans 16 amino acids. Germline trimming cut 1 base from V and 1 base from J; bases unmatched to any gene: 6. CDR3 DNA: TGCGCCAGCAGCCAAGGAGGGGGCGAGGCGAACACTGAAGCTTTCTTT. Translating it yields CASSQGGGEANTEAFF.

This clone was counted between two and nine times. V is TRBV19 and J is TRBJ1-2; 7 positions agree with TRBD1. The V gene end was trimmed by 3 bases and the J gene end by 6 bases; junction bases not matched to a gene: 4. The V gene's germline CDR1 is LNHDA and CDR2 SQIVND (reference sequence). There are 13 residues in the CDR3. CDR3 region: CASSICRGHGYTF. The CDR3 DNA reads as TGTGCCAGTAGTATTTGTAGGGGGCATGGCTACACCTTC.

This clone was recorded only once. The chain employs TRBV4-1 and TRBJ2-1; the match to TRBD2 covers 7 bases. The CDR3 sequence is 13 residues long. Germline assignment: CDR1 MGHRA and CDR2 YSYEKL. J gave up 5 bases and V 6 bases, and 4 bases lay outside the gene matches. DNA of the CDR3: TGCGCCAGCAGACCCAGCGGGAACAATGAGCAGTTCTTC. It specifies CASRPSGNNEQFF.

This clone was counted between two and nine times. This chain uses TRBV5-1 with TRBJ2-7; the match to TRBD2 covers 7 bases. Trimming took 5 bases from V and 7 from J; bases not matched to a gene: 6. There are 12 residues in the CDR3. CDR1 is SGHRS and CDR2 is YFSETQ in the germline V gene. DNA of the CDR3: TGCGCCAGCAGTCATGTCGGGGGGGAGCAGTACTTC. Translated: CASSHVGGEQYF.

This sequence joins TRBV27 and TRBJ1-1; TRBD1 might be the D (6 bases). Germline-derived CDR1 and CDR2 are MNHEY and SMNVEV (reference sequence). Trimming removed 3 bases from V and 5 bases from J, with 10 bases in between. The CDR3 covers 13 residues. The CDR3 DNA sequence: TGTGCCAGCAGTTTCCAGGGGCGGACTGAAGCTTTCTTT. It specifies CASSFQGRTEAFF.

The gene calls are TRBV9 and TRBJ1-1; D might be TRBD1 (6 bases). This CDR3 has 14 residues. The V gene lost 0 bases and the J gene lost 0 bases, with 6 bases spanning the gap. Germline CDR1 is SGDLS and CDR2 is YYNGEE. The CDR3 protein is CASSVAGVNTEAFF. The CDR3 DNA reads TGTGCCAGCAGCGTAGCAGGGGTGAACACTGAAGCTTTCTTT. Combining the CDR3 with reference TRBV9 and TRBJ1-1 gives the whole variable domain DSGVTQTPKHLITATGQRVTLRCSPRSGDLSVYWYQQSLDQGLQFLIQYYNGEERAKGNILERFSAQQFPDLHSELNLSSLELGDSALYFCASSVAGVNTEAFFGQGTRLTVV.

This rearrangement joins TRBV3-1 (or the pseudogene TRBV3-2) to TRBJ1-3; 7 bases fit TRBD1. V was clipped by 4 bases and J by 0 bases; unmatched bases: 12. Germline CDR1 reads LGHDT; CDR2 reads YNNKEL (reference sequence). The CDR3 runs 18 residues. The CDR3 region is CASSPRGAGGNSGNTIYF. Written as DNA, the CDR3 is TGTGCCAGCAGCCCCCGAGGAGCAGGGGGTAACTCTGGAAACACCATATATTTT.

This clone was seen only once. The V gene is TRBV29-1, the J gene TRBJ1-2; no clear D. The CDR3 sequence is 11 residues long. The germline V and J ends were trimmed by 5 bases and 4 bases, with 8 bases remaining between them. Germline CDR1 is SQVTM and CDR2 is ANQGSEA. The CDR3 DNA sequence: TGCAGCGTTAACGGTATCTATGGCTACACCTTC. This encodes CSVNGIYGYTF.

V gene TRBV14 combines with J gene TRBJ2-7; D is possibly TRBD1 (6 bases). Trimming removed 1 base from V and 2 bases from J, with 9 bases in between. CDR1 is SGHDN, CDR2 FVKESK, per germline. The CDR3 is 14 amino acids. The CDR3 reads CASSQGGRTYEQYF. In nucleotides, the CDR3 is TGTGCCAGCAGCCAAGGGGGGCGCACCTACGAGCAGTACTTC.

The rearrangement uses TRBV27 and TRBJ1-1; 9 bases agree with TRBD1. Germline V gives CDR1 MNHEY, CDR2 SMNVEV (reference sequence). J was trimmed by 10 bases and V by 5 bases; bases with no gene match: 8. CDR3 length equals 13 residues. The CDR3 protein is CASSATGGRGAFF. The CDR3, as DNA: TGTGCCAGCAGTGCTACAGGGGGCAGGGGAGCTTTCTTT.

The chain couples TRBV19 to TRBJ1-1; no clear D gene. Trimming removed 3 bases at V and 0 bases at J, with 8 bases between. CDR3 size: 14 residues. Germline V gene lookup returns CDR1 LNHDA and CDR2 SQIVND (reference sequence). The CDR3 nucleotides read TGTGCCAGTAGTATCTACGGGATGAACACTGAAGCTTTCTTT. Its protein product is CASSIYGMNTEAFF. The whole variable domain, filled in from reference TRBV19 and TRBJ1-1, reads DGGITQSPKYLFRKEGQNVTLSCEQNLNHDAMYWYRQDPGQGLRLIYYSQIVNDFQKGDIAEGYSVSREKKESFPLTVTSAQKNPTAFYLCASSIYGMNTEAFFGQGTRLTVV.

The chain combines TRBV27 with TRBJ1-2; D remains unclear. The CDR3 runs 10 residues. V lost 5 bases to trimming and J lost 6 bases, with 4 bases between them. CDR1 and CDR2 (germline): MNHEY, SMNVEV (reference sequence). The CDR3 here is CASSPDGYTF. CDR3 nucleotide sequence: TGTGCCAGCAGTCCCGATGGCTACACCTTC.

This clone has only a few counts. The rearrangement joins TRBV7-2 to TRBJ2-7; D may be TRBD2 (7 bases). V lost 1 base to trimming and J lost 7 bases, with 14 bases between them. Germline assignment: CDR1 SGHTA and CDR2 FQGNSA. The CDR3 runs 14 residues. DNA for the CDR3: TGTGCCAGCAGCTTAGGAGTCAGGGGAGGGGAGCAGTACTTC. Translating gives CASSLGVRGGEQYF.

The J gene is TRBJ2-3, the V gene TRBV7-2, with a tentative D call TRBD1 (5 bases). Germline loops: CDR1 SGHTA, CDR2 FQGNSA. Trimming left V 2 bases short and J 6 bases short, with 15 bases between. The CDR3 has 15 amino acids. CDR3 in amino acids: CASSLTTEWADTQYF. CDR3 sequence (DNA): TGTGCCAGCAGCTTAACGACAGAATGGGCGGATACGCAGTATTTT. The whole variable domain, remainder taken from reference TRBV7-2 and TRBJ2-3, is GAGVSQSPSNKVTEKGKDVELRCDPISGHTALYWYRQSLGQGLEFLIYFQGNSAPDKSGLPSDRFSAERTGGSVSTLTIQRTQQEDSAVYLCASSLTTEWADTQYFGPGTRLTVL.

J is TRBJ1-6 and V is TRBV7-9, with a tentative D call TRBD1 (6 bases). V gave up 4 bases and J gave up 7 bases, with 20 bases separating them. Germline CDR1 reads SEHNR; CDR2 reads FQNEAQ (reference sequence). This CDR3 is built from 17 residues. CDR3 nucleotide sequence: TGTGCCAGCAGCTCAGCGGCTGGTCAGGGGCTGAATTCACCCCTCCACTTT. Translation: CASSSAAGQGLNSPLHF.

The chain links TRBV19 to TRBJ2-1; D is possibly TRBD1 (6 bases). Trimming left V 0 bases short and J 2 bases short, with 8 bases between. Germline CDR1 is LNHDA and CDR2 is SQIVND (reference sequence). CDR3 size: 15 residues. As DNA, the CDR3 is TGTGCCAGTAGTATAGACAGGGGACCCTACAATGAGCAGTTCTTC. It encodes CASSIDRGPYNEQFF.

In its sample, this clone was seen a few times. The genes are TRBV3-1 (or the pseudogene TRBV3-2) and TRBJ1-5; no clear D gene. The CDR3 extends over 15 amino acids. Germline V gene sequence: CDR1 LGHDT, CDR2 YNNKEL (reference sequence). V lost 1 base, J lost 6 bases, and 13 bases lay in between. In DNA, the CDR3 is TGTGCCAGCAGCCAAGGTAGGAGGGTAGGTCAGCCCCAGCATTTT. It translates to CASSQGRRVGQPQHF.

This clone appeared once. The gene calls are TRBV7-2 and TRBJ2-3, with 9 bases matching TRBD2. The V segment lost 3 bases and the J segment 6 bases; nucleotides outside the gene matches: 10. The CDR3 runs to 16 residues. CDR1 SGHTA and CDR2 FQGNSA come from the germline V gene. DNA for the CDR3: TGTGCCAGCAGCTTTATTGGCGGGGGGGCCGGGGATACGCAGTATTTT. Translating it yields CASSFIGGGAGDTQYF.

The CDR3 DNA reads as TGCGCCAGCAGCGAGAGGGATTATAACTATGGCTACACCTTC. Its protein product is CASSERDYNYGYTF. The chain links TRBV5-1 to TRBJ1-2; no firm D call. Germline lookup yields CDR1 SGHRS and CDR2 YFSETQ. The V end was cut by 4 bases, the J end by 1 base, with 11 bases between. The CDR3 has 14 residues.

V is TRBV27 and J is TRBJ2-2; maybe TRBD2 (7 bases). The V and J ends lost 9 bases and 4 bases respectively, with 15 bases between them. CDR1 and CDR2 from the germline V gene are MNHEY and SMNVEV (reference sequence). The CDR3 totals 14 residues. Here the CDR3 reads CASNREGGTGELFF. Here the CDR3 DNA reads TGTGCCAGTAACAGGGAGGGGGGCACCGGGGAGCTGTTTTTT.

The chain couples TRBV30 to TRBJ1-1, with a tentative D call TRBD1 (5 bases). There are 14 residues in the CDR3. The germline V gene encodes CDR1 GTSNPN and CDR2 SVGIG (reference sequence). V was shortened by 6 bases and J by 0 bases, with 14 bases between the two germline ends. The CDR3 region has the DNA TGTGCCTGCATTAGGACAAGACTGAACACTGAAGCTTTCTTT. Amino acids: CACIRTRLNTEAFF. The variable domain in full, completed from reference TRBV30 and TRBJ1-1, reads SQTIHQWPATLVQPVGSPLSLECTVEGTSNPNLYWYRQAAGRGLQLLFYSVGIGQISSEVPQNLSASRPQDRQFILSSKKLLLSDSGFYLCACIRTRLNTEAFFGQGTRLTVV.